This T cell receptor (beta chain) was sequenced in a study of blood T cell repertoires in COVID-19. Study-level information: The United States, Italy and Spain were the sources of the acute and convalescent COVID-19 samples.

The CDR3 sequence is 14 residues long. Germline V gene lookup returns CDR1 SGHAT and CDR2 FQNNGV. V was clipped by 8 bases and J by 1 base; unmatched bases: 7. Generated by immunoSEQ multiplex PCR, the TCRdb table keeps only in-frame clones and is missing some. The sample lists approximately 270,000 clones, just over 85% seen once, with 1.3% to 1.5% in the top ten. The sequence was obtained from a man older than 75 with acute or convalescent COVID-19. Sequenced sample: peripheral blood. This chain links TRBV11-2 with TRBJ2-5, with 7 bases that match TRBD1. The CDR3 nucleotides read TGTGCCAGCTTCCCGACAGGGCCCCAAGAGACCCAGTACTTC. This sequence encodes CASFPTGPQETQYF.